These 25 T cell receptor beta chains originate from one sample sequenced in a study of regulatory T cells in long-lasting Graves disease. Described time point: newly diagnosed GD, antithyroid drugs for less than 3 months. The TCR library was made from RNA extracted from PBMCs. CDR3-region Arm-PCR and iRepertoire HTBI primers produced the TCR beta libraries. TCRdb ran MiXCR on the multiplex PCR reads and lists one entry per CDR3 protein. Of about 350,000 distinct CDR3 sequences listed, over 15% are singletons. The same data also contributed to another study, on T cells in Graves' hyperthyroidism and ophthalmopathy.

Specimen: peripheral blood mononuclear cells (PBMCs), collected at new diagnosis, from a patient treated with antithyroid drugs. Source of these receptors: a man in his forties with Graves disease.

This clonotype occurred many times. CDR3 residues: CASSPRQGRRETQYF. The CDR3 DNA reads as TGTGCCAGCAGCCCTCGACAGGGGAGGAGAGAGACCCAGTACTTC. The chain joins TRBV11-3 to TRBJ2-1, with 8 bases that match TRBD1. With the DNA end fitting TRBJ2-5 better, the J assignment may be wrong. From germline, CDR1 is SGHNT and CDR2 YENEEA. The CDR3 spans 15 residues.

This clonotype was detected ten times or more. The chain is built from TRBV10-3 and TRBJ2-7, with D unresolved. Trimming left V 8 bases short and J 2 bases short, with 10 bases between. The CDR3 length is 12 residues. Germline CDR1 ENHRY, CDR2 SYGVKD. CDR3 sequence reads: CAIRSDAYEQYF. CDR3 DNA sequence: TGTGCCATCCGCTCGGACGCCTACGAGCAGTACTTC.

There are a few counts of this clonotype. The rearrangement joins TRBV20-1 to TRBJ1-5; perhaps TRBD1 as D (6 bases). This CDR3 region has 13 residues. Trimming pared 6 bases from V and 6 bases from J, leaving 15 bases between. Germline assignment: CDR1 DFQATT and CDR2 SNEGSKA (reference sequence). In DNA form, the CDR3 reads TGCAGTGCCACCGGGACATTTGGTCAGCCCCAGCATTTT. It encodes CSATGTFGQPQHF.

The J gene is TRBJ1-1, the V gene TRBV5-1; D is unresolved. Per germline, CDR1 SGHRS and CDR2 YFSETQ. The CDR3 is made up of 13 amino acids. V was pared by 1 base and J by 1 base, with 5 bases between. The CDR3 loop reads CASSLMKNTEAFF. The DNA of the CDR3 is TGCGCCAGCAGCTTGATGAAGAACACTGAAGCTTTCTTT. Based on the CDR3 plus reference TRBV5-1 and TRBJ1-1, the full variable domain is KAGVTQTPRYLIKTRGQQVTLSCSPISGHRSVSWYQQTPGQGLQFLFEYFSETQRNKGNFPGRFSGRQFSNSRSEMNVSTLELGDSALYLCASSLMKNTEAFFGQGTRLTVV.

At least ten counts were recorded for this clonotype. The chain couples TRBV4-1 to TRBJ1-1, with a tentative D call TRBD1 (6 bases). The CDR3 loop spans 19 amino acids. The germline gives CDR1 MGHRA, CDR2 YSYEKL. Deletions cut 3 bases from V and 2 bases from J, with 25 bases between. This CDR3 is CASSQTLIRGASGNTEAFF. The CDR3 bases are TGCGCCAGCAGCCAGACTTTAATTCGGGGGGCGAGTGGCAACACTGAAGCTTTCTTT.

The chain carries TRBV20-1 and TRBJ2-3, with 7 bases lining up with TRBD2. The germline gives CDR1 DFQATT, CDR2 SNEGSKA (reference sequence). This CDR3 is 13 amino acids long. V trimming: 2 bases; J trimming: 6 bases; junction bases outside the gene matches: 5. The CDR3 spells CSARRGEGDTQYF. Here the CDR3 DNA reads TGCAGTGCTAGACGCGGGGAGGGGGATACGCAGTATTTT.

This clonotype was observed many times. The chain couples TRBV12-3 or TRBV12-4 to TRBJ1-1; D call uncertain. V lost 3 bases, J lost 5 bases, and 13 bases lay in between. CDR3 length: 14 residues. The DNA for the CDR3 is TGTGCCAGCAGTTTGGTCGGGAGAACGACTGAAGCTTTCTTT. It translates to CASSLVGRTTEAFF.

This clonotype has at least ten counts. In DNA, the CDR3 is TGTGCCAGCAGTTTACCGGCAGGGTTCCAGCCCCAGCATTTT. It encodes CASSLPAGFQPQHF. The V and J genes are TRBV28 and TRBJ1-5; D possibly corresponds to TRBD1 (5 bases). This CDR3 region has 14 residues. The germline V gene encodes CDR1 MDHEN and CDR2 SYDVKM. V lost 2 bases and J 7 bases, leaving 12 bases between the germline ends.

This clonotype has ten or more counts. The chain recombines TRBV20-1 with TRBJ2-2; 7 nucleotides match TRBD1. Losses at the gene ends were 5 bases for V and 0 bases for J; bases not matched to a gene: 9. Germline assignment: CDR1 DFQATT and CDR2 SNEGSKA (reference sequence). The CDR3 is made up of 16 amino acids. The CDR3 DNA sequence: TGCAGTGCTCCCGGGTGGGACAGCTCGAACACCGGGGAGCTGTTTTTT. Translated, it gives CSAPGWDSSNTGELFF.

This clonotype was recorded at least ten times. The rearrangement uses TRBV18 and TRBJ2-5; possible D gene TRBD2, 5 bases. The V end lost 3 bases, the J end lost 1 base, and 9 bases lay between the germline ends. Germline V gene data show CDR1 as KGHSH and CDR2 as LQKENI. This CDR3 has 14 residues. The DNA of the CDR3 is TGTGCCAGCTCACCCCGGGGATCCCAAGAGACCCAGTACTTC. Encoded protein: CASSPRGSQETQYF.

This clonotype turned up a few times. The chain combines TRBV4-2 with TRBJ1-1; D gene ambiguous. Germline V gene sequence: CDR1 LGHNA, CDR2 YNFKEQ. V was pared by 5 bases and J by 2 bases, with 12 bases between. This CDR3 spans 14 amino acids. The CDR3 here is CASSTDLLNTEAFF. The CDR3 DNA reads TGTGCCAGCAGCACGGACCTATTAAACACTGAAGCTTTCTTT.

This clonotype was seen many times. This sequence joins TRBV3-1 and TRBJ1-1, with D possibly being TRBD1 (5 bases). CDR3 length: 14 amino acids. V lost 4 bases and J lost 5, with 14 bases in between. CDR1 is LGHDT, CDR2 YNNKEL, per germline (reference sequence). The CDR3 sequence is CASSRLSGRTEAFF. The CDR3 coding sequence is TGTGCCAGCAGCCGTTTATCGGGACGGACTGAAGCTTTCTTT. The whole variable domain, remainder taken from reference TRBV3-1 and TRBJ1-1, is DTAVSQTPKYLVTQMGNDKSIKCEQNLGHDTMYWYKQDSKKFLKIMFSYNNKELIINETVPNRFSPKSPDKAHLNLHINSLELGDSAVYFCASSRLSGRTEAFFGQGTRLTVV.

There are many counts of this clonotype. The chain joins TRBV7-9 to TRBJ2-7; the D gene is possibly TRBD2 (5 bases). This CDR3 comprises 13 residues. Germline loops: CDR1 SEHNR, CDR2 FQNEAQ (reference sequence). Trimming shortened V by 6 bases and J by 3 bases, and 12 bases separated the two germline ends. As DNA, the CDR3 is TGTGCCAGCAGGGGCCGGGATATCTACGAGCAGTACTTC. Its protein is CASRGRDIYEQYF.

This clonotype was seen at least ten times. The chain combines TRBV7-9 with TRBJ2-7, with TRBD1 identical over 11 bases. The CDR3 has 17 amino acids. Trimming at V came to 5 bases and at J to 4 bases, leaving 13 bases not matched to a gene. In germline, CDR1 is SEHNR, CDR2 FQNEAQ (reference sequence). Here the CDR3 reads CASSVGFRDRGKYEQYF. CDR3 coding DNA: TGTGCCAGCAGCGTAGGATTCCGGGACAGGGGGAAATACGAGCAGTACTTC. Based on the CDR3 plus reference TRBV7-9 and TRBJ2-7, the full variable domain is DTGVSQNPRHKITKRGQNVTFRCDPISEHNRLYWYRQTLGQGPEFLTYFQNEAQLEKSRLLSDRFSAERPKGSFSTLEIQRTEQGDSAMYLCASSVGFRDRGKYEQYFGPGTRLTVT.

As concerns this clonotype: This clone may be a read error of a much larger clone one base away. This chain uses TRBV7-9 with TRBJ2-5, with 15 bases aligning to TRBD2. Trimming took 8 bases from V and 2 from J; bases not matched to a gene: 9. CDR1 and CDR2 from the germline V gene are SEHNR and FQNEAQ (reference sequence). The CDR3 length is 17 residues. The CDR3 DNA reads TGTGCCAGCGGCAAGGGGACTAGCGGGGGGCAACAAGAGACCCAGTACTTC. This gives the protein CASGKGTSGGQQETQYF.

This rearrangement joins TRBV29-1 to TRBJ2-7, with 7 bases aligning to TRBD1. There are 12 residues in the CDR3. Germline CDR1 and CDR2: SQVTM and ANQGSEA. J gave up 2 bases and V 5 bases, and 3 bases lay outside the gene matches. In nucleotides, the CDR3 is TGCAGCGTTATAGACAGGGCCTACGAGCAGTACTTC. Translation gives CSVIDRAYEQYF.

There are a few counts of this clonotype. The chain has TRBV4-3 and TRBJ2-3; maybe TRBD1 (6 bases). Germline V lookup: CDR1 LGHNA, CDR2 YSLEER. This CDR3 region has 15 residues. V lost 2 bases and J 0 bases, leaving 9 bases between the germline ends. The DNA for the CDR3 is TGCGCCAGCAGCCAACAGGGGTTTAGCACAGATACGCAGTATTTT. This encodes CASSQQGFSTDTQYF.

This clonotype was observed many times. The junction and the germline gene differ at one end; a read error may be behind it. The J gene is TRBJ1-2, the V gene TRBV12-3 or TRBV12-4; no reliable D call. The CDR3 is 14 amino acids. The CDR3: CASSLNLLPGALAF. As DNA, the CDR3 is TGTGCCAGCAGTTTGAACCTATTACCCGGCGCGCTCGCCTTC.

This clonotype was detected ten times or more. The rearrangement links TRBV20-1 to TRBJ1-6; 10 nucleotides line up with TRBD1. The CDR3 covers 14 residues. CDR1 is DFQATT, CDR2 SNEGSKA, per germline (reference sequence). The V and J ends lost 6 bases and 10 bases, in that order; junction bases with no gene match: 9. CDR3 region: CSARPGQGYSPLHF. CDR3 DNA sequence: TGCAGTGCCAGACCGGGACAGGGGTACTCACCCCTCCACTTT.

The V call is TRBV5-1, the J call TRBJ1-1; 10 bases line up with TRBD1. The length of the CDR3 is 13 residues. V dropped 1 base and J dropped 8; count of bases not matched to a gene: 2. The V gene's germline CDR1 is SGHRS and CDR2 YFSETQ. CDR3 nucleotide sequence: TGCGCCAGCAGCTTGACGGGACAGGGGGAAGCTTTCTTT. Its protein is CASSLTGQGEAFF.

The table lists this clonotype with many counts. This CDR3 reads CASSLSVSSNQPQHF. As DNA, the CDR3 is TGTGCCAGCAGTTTAAGTGTCTCTAGCAATCAGCCCCAGCATTTT. V is TRBV28 and J is TRBJ1-5; no firm D call. The CDR3 is made up of 15 amino acids. In germline, CDR1 is MDHEN, CDR2 SYDVKM. Deletions cut 2 bases from V and 0 bases from J, with 8 bases between.

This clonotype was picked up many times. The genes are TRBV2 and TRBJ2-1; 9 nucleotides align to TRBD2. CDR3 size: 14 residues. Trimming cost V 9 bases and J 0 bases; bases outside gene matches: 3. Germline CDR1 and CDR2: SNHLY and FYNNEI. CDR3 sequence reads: CASSGGRSYNEQFF. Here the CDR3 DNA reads TGTGCCAGTAGCGGGGGCCGCTCCTACAATGAGCAGTTCTTC.

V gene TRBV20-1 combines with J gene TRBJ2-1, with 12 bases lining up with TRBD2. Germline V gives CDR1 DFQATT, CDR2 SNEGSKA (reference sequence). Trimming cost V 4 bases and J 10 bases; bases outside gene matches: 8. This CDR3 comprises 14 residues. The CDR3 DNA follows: TGCAGTGCTACCGGACTAGCGGGGTCGGGAGAGCAGTTCTTC. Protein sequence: CSATGLAGSGEQFF.

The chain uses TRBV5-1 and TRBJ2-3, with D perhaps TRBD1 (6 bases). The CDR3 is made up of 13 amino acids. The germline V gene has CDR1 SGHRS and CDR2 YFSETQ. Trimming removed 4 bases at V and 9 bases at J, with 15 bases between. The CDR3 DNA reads TGCGCCAGCAGCAACGGACAGTCCATGACGCAGTATTTT. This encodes CASSNGQSMTQYF.

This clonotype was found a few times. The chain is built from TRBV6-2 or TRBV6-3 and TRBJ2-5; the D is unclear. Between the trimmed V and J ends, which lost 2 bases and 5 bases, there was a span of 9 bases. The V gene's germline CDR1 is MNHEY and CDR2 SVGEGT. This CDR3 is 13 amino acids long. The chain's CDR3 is CASSYGPLETQYF. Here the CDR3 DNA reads TGTGCCAGCAGTTACGGCCCCCTCGAGACCCAGTACTTC.